Listed here are 29 T cell receptor beta chains from one sample, sequenced in a study of T cells in Graves' hyperthyroidism and ophthalmopathy. TCR beta CDR3 sequences were amplified from RNA transcripts. Using the HTBI primer set, a first-round RT-PCR was run on the TCR CDR3. A single record per CDR3 protein comes from TCRdb applying MiXCR to the multiplex PCR reads. This table has 650,000 to 850,000 distinct CDR3 sequences, 15% to 20% appearing once. The sample taken for sequencing was blood. Source of these receptors: a woman aged 45-65 years with Graves' hyperthyroidism that later progressed to Graves' ophthalmopathy.

This chain uses TRBV3-1 with TRBJ2-2, with TRBD1 matching over 7 bases. This CDR3 spans 14 amino acids. Germline CDR1 reads LGHDT; CDR2 reads YNNKEL (reference sequence). The V segment lost 6 bases and the J segment 5 bases; nucleotides outside the gene matches: 6. In DNA form, the CDR3 reads TGTGCCAGCAGTTTGGACAGGCGAACCGGGGAGCTGTTTTTT. It translates to CASSLDRRTGELFF. Variable domain in full (rest from reference TRBV3-1 and TRBJ2-2): DTAVSQTPKYLVTQMGNDKSIKCEQNLGHDTMYWYKQDSKKFLKIMFSYNNKELIINETVPNRFSPKSPDKAHLNLHINSLELGDSAVYFCASSLDRRTGELFFGEGSRLTVL.

This clonotype occurred a few times. V and J are TRBV2 and TRBJ1-6; 9 bases are a match to TRBD1. The junction had 22 bases not matched to a gene; V was cut back by 6 bases and J by 7 bases. The CDR3 totals 20 residues. CDR1 is SNHLY, CDR2 FYNNEI, per germline. In DNA form, the CDR3 reads TGTGCCAGCAGCGTGATGGGACAGGGAGCATCAGATAGCCTAAATTCACCCCTCCACTTT. Encoded protein: CASSVMGQGASDSLNSPLHF.

V and J are TRBV12-3 or TRBV12-4 and TRBJ2-2, with D unresolved. The CDR3 extends over 13 amino acids. V lost 6 bases to trimming and J lost 6 bases, with 11 bases between them. CDR3 DNA sequence: TGTGCCAGCAGCTCCGAATGGGCCGGGGAGCTGTTTTTT. This sequence encodes CASSSEWAGELFF.

This clonotype was seen only a few times. The chain employs TRBV29-1 and TRBJ2-7; 13 nucleotides align to TRBD2. Germline CDR1 is SQVTM and CDR2 is ANQGSEA. The CDR3 totals 15 residues. The V and J ends lost 6 bases and 3 bases, in that order; junction bases with no gene match: 8. CDR3 nucleotides: TGCAGCGTGGCGCCCGGGACTAGCGGGGACTACGAGCAGTACTTC. Protein sequence: CSVAPGTSGDYEQYF.

The V and J genes are TRBV5-1 and TRBJ1-2; 7 bases fit TRBD1. Losses at the gene ends were 4 bases for V and 6 bases for J; bases not matched to a gene: 9. Germline V gene sequence: CDR1 SGHRS, CDR2 YFSETQ. The CDR3 spans 14 residues. The CDR3 nucleotides are TGCGCCAGCAGCGGGGGGGACAGCCGGCATGGCTACACCTTC. This encodes CASSGGDSRHGYTF.

This clonotype was found a few times. V and J are TRBV20-1 and TRBJ2-5, with TRBD1 matching 8 bases. The V segment lost 1 base and the J segment 4 bases; nucleotides outside the gene matches: 5. Germline loops: CDR1 DFQATT, CDR2 SNEGSKA (reference sequence). The CDR3 sequence is 14 residues long. The CDR3 is CSARAVDRGETQYF. DNA of the CDR3: TGCAGTGCTAGAGCTGTAGACAGGGGAGAGACCCAGTACTTC.

J is TRBJ1-4 and V is TRBV6-1; D is unclear. V was cut by 5 bases and J by 8 bases, with 15 bases left in between. The CDR3 loop spans 14 amino acids. From germline, CDR1 is MNHNS and CDR2 SASEGT. CDR3 coding DNA: TGTGCCAGCAGTCCCGGGCTCGTTATCGAAAAACTGTTTTTT. This translates into CASSPGLVIEKLFF.

This clonotype has at least ten counts. This chain links TRBV6-1 with TRBJ2-7, with D perhaps matching TRBD2 (5 bases). The V gene lost 5 bases and the J gene lost 3 bases, with 11 bases spanning the gap. The CDR3 has 13 residues. In germline, CDR1 is MNHNS, CDR2 SASEGT. CDR3 residues: CASSIGDYYEQYF. CDR3 nucleotide sequence: TGTGCCAGCAGTATCGGGGATTACTACGAGCAGTACTTC.

This clonotype occurred a few times. The chain joins TRBV6-2 or TRBV6-3 to TRBJ2-1, with 12 bases fitting TRBD2. Trimming took 6 bases from V and 7 from J; bases not matched to a gene: 4. Germline V gene sequence: CDR1 MNHEY, CDR2 SVGEGT. This CDR3 contains 14 residues. The CDR3 sequence is CASSRLAGANEQFF. CDR3 DNA: TGTGCCAGCAGCCGACTAGCGGGGGCTAATGAGCAGTTCTTC.

This clonotype was seen repeatedly, ten times or more. This chain connects TRBV2 to TRBJ2-7; 9 nucleotides match TRBD1. The CDR3 covers 14 residues. CDR1 SNHLY and CDR2 FYNNEI come from the germline V gene. Unmatched junction bases numbered 8, after V lost 6 bases and J lost 5 bases. CDR3 DNA sequence: TGTGCCAGCAGGGCGACAGGGGGTACCAACGAGCAGTACTTC. It codes for CASRATGGTNEQYF. The complete variable domain, with remaining parts taken from reference TRBV2 and TRBJ2-7, reads EPEVTQTPSHQVTQMGQEVILRCVPISNHLYFYWYRQILGQKVEFLVSFYNNEISEKSEIFDDQFSVERPDGSNFTLKIRSTKLEDSAMYFCASRATGGTNEQYFGPGTRLTVT.

The gene calls are TRBV29-1 and TRBJ2-5, with D possibly TRBD1 on 5 matching bases. Germline CDR1 and CDR2: SQVTM and ANQGSEA. Trimming pared 6 bases from V and 1 base from J, leaving 12 bases between. The CDR3 runs to 13 residues. The CDR3 coding sequence is TGCAGCGTCACCCCAGGGATCCAAGAGACCCAGTACTTC. This gives the protein CSVTPGIQETQYF.

This chain joins TRBV9 and TRBJ2-3; the match to TRBD2 covers 10 bases. Per the germline V gene, CDR1 is SGDLS and CDR2 is YYNGEE. The trim removed 3 bases at V and 6 bases at J, leaving 7 bases unmatched. CDR3 length: 15 amino acids. DNA for the CDR3: TGTGCCAGCAGCGGTAGCGGGGGGAATGACGATACGCAGTATTTT. Translating it yields CASSGSGGNDDTQYF. Filled out from reference TRBV9 and TRBJ2-3, the complete variable domain reads DSGVTQTPKHLITATGQRVTLRCSPRSGDLSVYWYQQSLDQGLQFLIQYYNGEERAKGNILERFSAQQFPDLHSELNLSSLELGDSALYFCASSGSGGNDDTQYFGPGTRLTVL.

The count of this clonotype is one. The chain employs TRBV14 and TRBJ1-4; maybe TRBD1 (6 bases). V lost 1 base and J lost 8, with 11 bases in between. Germline assignment: CDR1 SGHDN and CDR2 FVKESK. The CDR3 consists of 14 residues. CDR3 loop: CASSQGNRVEKLFF. The CDR3 DNA reads as TGTGCCAGCAGCCAAGGAAACAGGGTCGAAAAACTGTTTTTT. Full variable domain (remainder filled in from reference TRBV14 and TRBJ1-4): EAGVTQFPSHSVIEKGQTVTLRCDPISGHDNLYWYRRVMGKEIKFLLHFVKESKQDESGMPNNRFLAERTGGTYSTLKVQPAELEDSGVYFCASSQGNRVEKLFFGSGTQLSVL.

The chain joins TRBV12-3 or TRBV12-4 to TRBJ1-6, with a tentative D call TRBD1 (6 bases). V shed 10 bases and J shed 7 bases, with 11 bases lying between them. The CDR3 runs 12 residues. In nucleotides, the CDR3 is TGTGCCATCACGGGACAAAATTCACCCCTCCACTTT. Translation gives CAITGQNSPLHF.

About this clonotype: Since a much larger clone is just one base distant, this may be a read error. The gene calls are TRBV30 and TRBJ2-7; D unclear. V lost 0 bases and J lost 7, with 10 bases in between. From germline, CDR1 is GTSNPN and CDR2 SVGIG (reference sequence). This CDR3 is built from 12 residues. The chain's CDR3 is CAWSVRKDEQYF. The CDR3 bases are TGTGCCTGGAGTGTACGGAAGGATGAGCAGTACTTC.

This clonotype occurred many times. The V gene is TRBV12-3 or TRBV12-4, the J gene TRBJ2-1; 9 nucleotides agree with TRBD2. The junction had 14 bases not matched to a gene; V was cut back by 6 bases and J by 8 bases. The CDR3 has 16 residues. The CDR3 here is CASRSQIAGEVDEQFF. The CDR3 DNA reads as TGTGCCAGCAGGAGTCAGATAGCGGGGGAGGTCGATGAGCAGTTCTTC.

This clonotype was detected many times. This chain connects TRBV5-6 to TRBJ2-7; D call uncertain. CDR3 length: 15 residues. Germline CDR1 and CDR2: SGHDT and YYEEEE. Trimming took off 2 bases at V and 1 base at J, with 13 bases between the two ends. The chain's CDR3 is CASSFGRALSYEQYF. The CDR3 bases are TGTGCCAGCAGCTTCGGAAGAGCCCTATCCTACGAGCAGTACTTC.

As regards this clonotype: One junction end does not reproduce the germline sequence, and a read error may be involved. The V gene is TRBV7-2, the J gene TRBJ2-7; either TRBD1 or TRBD2 may fit D (6 bases each). Per the germline V gene, CDR1 is SGHTA and CDR2 is FQGNSA. The CDR3 totals 15 residues. CDR3 in amino acids: CASGLDGGVTYEQYF. The CDR3 DNA sequence: TGTGCCAGCGGCTTAGACGGGGGCGTAACCTACGAGCAGTACTTC.

This clonotype was detected once. Possible read error: a much larger clone is one base away. The chain uses TRBV6-2 or TRBV6-3 and TRBJ2-1, with 9 bases matching TRBD2. The CDR3 is 17 residues long. V shed 5 bases, J shed 4 bases, and the junction held 12 bases outside the gene matches. Germline loops: CDR1 MNHEY, CDR2 SVGEGT. The DNA of the CDR3 is TGTGCCAGCAGTCACGTCCCTAGCGGGGAACTTTACAATGAGCAGTTCTTC. It codes for CASSHVPSGELYNEQFF.

This clonotype was picked up many times. This chain links TRBV6-2 or TRBV6-3 with TRBJ2-5, with 7 bases matching TRBD2. The junction had 3 bases not matched to a gene; V was cut back by 2 bases and J by 3 bases. This CDR3 contains 14 residues. Germline CDR1 MNHEY, CDR2 SVGEGT. CDR3 residues: CASSYLAGEETQYF. CDR3 DNA: TGTGCCAGCAGTTACCTGGCGGGGGAAGAGACCCAGTACTTC.

This chain uses TRBV7-6 with TRBJ1-2; tentative D call: TRBD1 (5 bases). Looked up from germline, CDR1 is SGHVS and CDR2 is FNYEAQ. This CDR3 is built from 13 residues. Deletions cut 1 base from V and 8 bases from J, with 11 bases between. CDR3 in amino acids: CASSLGQGRGYTF. CDR3 nucleotides: TGTGCCAGCAGCTTAGGCCAGGGCCGCGGCTACACCTTC.

This clonotype was picked up a small number of times. This chain links TRBV7-8 with TRBJ2-7; D gene uncertain. There are 15 residues in the CDR3. The V end was cut by 4 bases, the J end by 3 bases, with 16 bases between. Looked up from germline, CDR1 is SGHVS and CDR2 is FQNEAQ. The CDR3 region is CASSSIDGLSYEQYF. The DNA of the CDR3 is TGTGCCAGCAGCTCGATCGACGGATTGAGCTACGAGCAGTACTTC. Full variable domain (rest looked up from reference TRBV7-8 and TRBJ2-7): GAGVSQSPRYKVAKRGQDVALRCDPISGHVSLFWYQQALGQGPEFLTYFQNEAQLDKSGLPSDRFFAERPEGSVSTLKIQRTQQEDSAVYLCASSSIDGLSYEQYFGPGTRLTVT.

As to this clonotype: The junction departs from the called germline gene at one end, perhaps through a read error. This chain connects TRBV12-3 or TRBV12-4 to TRBJ1-4, with unresolved D. The CDR3 extends over 15 amino acids. The CDR3 DNA is TGTGCCAGCAGTTTAGATGGACTCTTTAATGAAAAGCTGTTTTTT. Translating gives CASSLDGLFNEKLFF.

This clonotype appeared a few times. The J gene is TRBJ1-5, the V gene TRBV19, with D unclear. This CDR3 has 13 residues. Trimming took 5 bases from V and 13 from J, leaving 18 bases between them. Germline loops: CDR1 LNHDA, CDR2 SQIVND (reference sequence). CDR3 in amino acids: CASSHRDRPRQHF. In DNA form, the CDR3 reads TGTGCCAGTAGTCATAGAGACCGCCCCCGGCAGCATTTT.

This clonotype showed up many times. The chain has TRBV18 and TRBJ1-1; unclear D gene. CDR1 and CDR2 (germline): KGHSH, LQKENI. V gave up 0 bases and J gave up 10 bases, with 0 bases separating them. This CDR3 contains 9 residues. CDR3 amino acids: CASSPPAFF. The CDR3 nucleotides are TGTGCCAGCTCACCACCAGCTTTCTTT.

Here the CDR3 reads CASSQDLGLAVSTDTQYF. The CDR3 DNA is TGTGCCAGCAGCCAAGATCTAGGGCTAGCGGTAAGCACAGATACGCAGTATTTT. This chain connects TRBV3-1 to TRBJ2-3; 7 nucleotides line up with TRBD2. Germline CDR1 LGHDT, CDR2 YNNKEL (reference sequence). The CDR3 covers 18 residues. The trim removed 0 bases at V and 0 bases at J, leaving 9 bases unmatched.

This clonotype appeared a few times. It may be a read error: a sequence one base away is much more abundant. The gene calls are TRBV18 and TRBJ2-7; D remains ambiguous. The ends were cut back, 2 bases at V and 7 bases at J, with 12 bases in the middle. This CDR3 comprises 13 residues. Germline CDR1 KGHSH, CDR2 LQKENI. The CDR3 sequence is CASSPSGVDEQYF. The CDR3 DNA sequence: TGTGCCAGCTCACCATCGGGCGTGGATGAGCAGTACTTC.

The chain has TRBV9 and TRBJ1-3; 7 positions match TRBD1. Germline V CDR1 and CDR2: SGDLS, YYNGEE. J was trimmed by 0 bases and V by 0 bases; bases with no gene match: 3. CDR3 length: 16 amino acids. In nucleotides, the CDR3 is TGTGCCAGCAGCGTAGAAGGGACAGTCTCTGGAAACACCATATATTTT. Translating gives CASSVEGTVSGNTIYF.

This clonotype was observed many times. The chain recombines TRBV2 with TRBJ2-7; the match to TRBD2 covers 7 bases. Germline V gene data show CDR1 as SNHLY and CDR2 as FYNNEI. The CDR3 loop spans 14 amino acids. The ends lost 3 bases at V and 1 base at J; junction bases unmatched: 3. In nucleotides, the CDR3 is TGTGCCAGCAGTGACGGGCGGGGGTCCTACGAGCAGTACTTC. Translating it yields CASSDGRGSYEQYF.